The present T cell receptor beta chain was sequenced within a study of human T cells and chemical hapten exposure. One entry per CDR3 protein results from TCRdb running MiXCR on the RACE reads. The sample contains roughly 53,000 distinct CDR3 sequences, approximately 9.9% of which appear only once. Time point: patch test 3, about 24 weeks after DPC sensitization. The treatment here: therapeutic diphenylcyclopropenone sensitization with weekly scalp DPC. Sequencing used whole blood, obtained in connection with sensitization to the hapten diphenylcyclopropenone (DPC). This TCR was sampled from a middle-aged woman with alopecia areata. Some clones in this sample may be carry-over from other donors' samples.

In nucleotides, the CDR3 is TGTGCCACCAGCAGAGATCTTGGTCAGCCCCAGCATTTT. It encodes CATSRDLGQPQHF. The chain has TRBV15 and TRBJ1-5; no firm D call. The CDR3 runs to 13 residues. Trimming took off 0 bases at V and 6 bases at J, with 6 bases between the two ends. Per germline, CDR1 LNHNV and CDR2 YYDKDF (reference sequence).